This TCR beta chain derives from a study of regulatory T cells in long-lasting Graves disease. In this sample, this clonotype turned up a few times. The antigen is not known. V was clipped by 5 bases and J by 7 bases, with 18 bases between them. The length of the CDR3 is 15 residues. The time point: newly diagnosed GD, antithyroid drugs for less than 3 months. There was RNA extracted from PBMCs, and the TCR library was made from it. Investigators prepared the TCR beta libraries by applying iRepertoire HTBI primers and Arm-PCR of CDR3 regions. In the authors' workflow: Sequenced samples collectively carried under 75 TRBV and 11 to 15 TRBJ segments. In TCRdb, the multiplex PCR reads were re-called with MiXCR into one record per CDR3 protein. The V and J calls were determined by TCRdb, not by the authors. The sample includes hundreds of thousands of distinct CDR3 sequences, roughly 14% seen only once; the top ten take approximately 9.3%.

Broader study findings: Sample size, which was small, may have reduced accuracy. TRBV28 was favored in persistent disease, as were TRBJ1-2 and TRBJ2-5.

These data were likewise used in another study, on T cells in Graves' hyperthyroidism and ophthalmopathy. From that paper: In the blood, most expanded thyroid clonotypes above 0.001 appeared as well.

The origin of this receptor is a man aged 30 to 39 with Graves disease. The genes are TRBV12-3 or TRBV12-4 and TRBJ2-1; D unresolved. Sequencing used peripheral blood mononuclear cells (PBMCs), obtained at new diagnosis, from a patient treated with antithyroid drugs. CDR3 sequence: CASSPRVRAKNEQFF. The CDR3 coding sequence is TGTGCCAGCAGTCCCAGAGTAAGGGCAAAGAATGAGCAGTTCTTC.